The source of this TCR beta chain is a study of shared clonotypes between healthy human individuals. Study outcomes and limitations: Rarefaction revealed incomplete sorted-subset sequencing despite large depth.

The repertoire was sequenced with immunoSEQ multiplex PCR; TCRdb's copy has only in-frame clones and lacks some. The table records more than 400,000 clones, roughly 95% of them present only once. As for this clone: Its cognate antigen is unknown.

The CDR3 loop spans 16 amino acids. The trim removed 4 bases at V and 8 bases at J, leaving 11 bases unmatched. The V gene's germline CDR1 is SGHRS and CDR2 YFSETQ. The chain carries TRBV5-1 and TRBJ2-1; 11 positions match TRBD2. The TCR sequence derives from a woman in her 30s in good health. The sample comprised naive CD4+ T cells sorted from blood. Subset of the sample: CD45RA+ positively selected. The CDR3 spells CASSDYSGRAGDEQFF. In DNA, the CDR3 is TGCGCCAGCAGCGATTATAGCGGGAGGGCCGGGGATGAGCAGTTCTTC.